This T cell receptor beta chain was recorded in a study of blood T cell repertoires in COVID-19. On the study more broadly: Italy, Spain and the United States were the sources of the convalescent and acute COVID-19 samples. T cells, B-cell-depleted T cells, or PBMCs provided the cDNA or gDNA that served as material.

Source study methods: By means of reference gene primer amplification, nucleated cell counts were estimated. Some clones are missing from TCRdb's copy, which holds only in-frame ones; the method was immunoSEQ multiplex PCR. The V and J calls and clone size come from that table; D and trimming were worked out from the DNA. The sample yields some 670,000 clones, more than 80% seen once. Germline V gene data show CDR1 as SGHDN and CDR2 as FVKESK. The CDR3 loop spans 15 amino acids. After removal of 5 bases from V and 3 bases from J, the junction contained 9 bases not matched to a gene. V and J are TRBV14 and TRBJ2-7, with 8 bases that match TRBD1. The TCR originated in a woman between 18 and 29 years old with acute or convalescent COVID-19. Sequencing was carried out using peripheral blood. The CDR3 protein is CASSAPGQAYYEQYF. DNA of the CDR3: TGTGCCAGCAGCGCACCGGGACAGGCATACTACGAGCAGTACTTC. Looking up the rest from reference TRBV14 and TRBJ2-7 gives the full variable domain: EAGVTQFPSHSVIEKGQTVTLRCDPISGHDNLYWYRRVMGKEIKFLLHFVKESKQDESGMPNNRFLAERTGGTYSTLKVQPAELEDSGVYFCASSAPGQAYYEQYFGPGTRLTVT.